This T cell receptor beta chain came from a study of long-term antiretroviral therapy in people with HIV. This clone was observed once. Antigen unknown. Study-wide points: It was not possible to obtain data on ART adherence, viral resistance or therapy changes. Dominant in the repertoire at all time points were clones expanded before ART.

Sequencing used immunoSEQ v3.0 at survey level. Each sample had sequencing targeting about 35,000-50,000 T-cell genomes. Only in-frame clones appear in the TCRdb table, and some are missing; sequencing was by immunoSEQ multiplex PCR. The sample consists of 30,000 to 40,000 clones, around 94% of them appearing once. The sample consisted of unsorted PBMCs, taken 4.1 years after starting antiretroviral therapy. The sequence derives from a woman aged 50 to 60 with HIV.

CDR3 DNA sequence: TGTGCCAGCGTTGATGGGGGGGCGGCGAACACCGGGGAGCTGTTTTTT. Protein sequence: CASVDGGAANTGELFF. The genes are TRBV27 and TRBJ2-2; weak D call: TRBD2 (7 bases). Trimming cost V 8 bases and J 0 bases, with 16 bases left between them. Looked up from germline, CDR1 is MNHEY and CDR2 is SMNVEV (reference sequence). The CDR3 spans 16 residues.